Presented here are 13 T cell receptor beta chains from one specimen sequenced in a study of T cell responses to AZD1222 COVID-19 vaccine. Repertoires were generated with immunoSEQ multiplex PCR, while TCRdb's copy carries only in-frame clones and drops some. The table has under 80,000 clones, about 87% seen once. The specimen comprised peripheral blood, sampled on day 0 of AZD1222 vaccination. The receptors derive from an adult in good health.

The CDR3 spells CASSQNPVPRQGAVNEQFF. CDR3 bases: TGCGCCAGCAGCCAAAACCCCGTACCCAGACAGGGGGCGGTTAATGAGCAGTTCTTC. The chain carries TRBV4-3 and TRBJ2-1, with 10 bases lining up with TRBD1. The CDR3 runs to 19 residues. From germline, CDR1 is LGHNA and CDR2 YSLEER. V shed 2 bases, J shed 7 bases, and the junction held 17 bases outside the gene matches.

This chain links TRBV3-1 (or the pseudogene TRBV3-2) with TRBJ2-7, with D perhaps matching TRBD2 (5 bases). The germline V gene has CDR1 LGHDT and CDR2 YNNKEL (reference sequence). Trimming stripped 3 bases from V and 0 bases from J, with 12 bases between. CDR3 length: 15 amino acids. This CDR3 reads CASSHTDLGSYEQYF. CDR3 coding DNA: TGTGCCAGCAGCCACACGGACTTAGGCTCCTACGAGCAGTACTTC.

The chain links TRBV4-3 to TRBJ1-2, with D possibly TRBD1 on 5 matching bases. Germline values: CDR1 LGHNA, CDR2 YSLEER. The CDR3 contains 15 residues. The V end was cut by 1 base, the J end by 0 bases, with 9 bases between. CDR3 nucleotides: TGCGCCAGCAGCCAAGGGGGGGGTGCTAACTATGGCTACACCTTC. Protein product: CASSQGGGANYGYTF.

This clone came up once. The V call is TRBV28, the J call TRBJ2-7; no definite D call. V was clipped by 1 base and J by 0 bases, with 19 bases between them. CDR1 is MDHEN and CDR2 is SYDVKM in the germline V gene. The CDR3 spans 18 residues. In nucleotides, the CDR3 is TGTGCCAGCAGTTTATATTACTCGAGGTTCAGGAGCTCCTACGAGCAGTACTTC. This codes for CASSLYYSRFRSSYEQYF.

The V call is TRBV5-4, the J call TRBJ2-1, with TRBD2 identical over 13 bases. The CDR3 has 18 amino acids. After removal of 4 bases from V and 0 bases from J, the junction contained 7 bases not matched to a gene. Germline V gives CDR1 SGHNT, CDR2 YYREEE (reference sequence). Here the CDR3 reads CASSALTSGGPSYNEQFF. CDR3 nucleotides: TGTGCCAGCAGCGCCCTGACTAGCGGGGGGCCCTCCTACAATGAGCAGTTCTTC.

This clone showed up just once. J is TRBJ2-7 and V is TRBV6-5, with 8 bases lining up with TRBD1. Germline loops: CDR1 MNHEY, CDR2 SVGAGI. V dropped 4 bases and J dropped 3; count of bases not matched to a gene: 8. The CDR3 has 15 amino acids. CDR3 amino acids: CASSLSETGVYEQYF. The CDR3 DNA is TGTGCCAGCAGTTTATCCGAGACAGGGGTCTACGAGCAGTACTTC.

The genes are TRBV24-1 and TRBJ1-2; 8 nucleotides match TRBD1. Trimming removed 3 bases from V and 8 bases from J; junction bases left unmatched: 7. This CDR3 contains 14 residues. Germline V gene lookup returns CDR1 KGHDR and CDR2 SFDVKD. The CDR3 DNA is TGTGCCACCAGTGATGCGGACAGGGCAGGCGGCTACACCTTC. Protein: CATSDADRAGGYTF.

This chain uses TRBV12-3 or TRBV12-4 with TRBJ1-2, with a weak D call TRBD1 (5 bases). V lost 6 bases and J 4 bases, leaving 12 bases between the germline ends. The CDR3 extends over 13 amino acids. The CDR3 bases are TGTGCCAGCAGCCCCGACAGAACCTATGGCTACACCTTC. It specifies CASSPDRTYGYTF.

The chain is built from TRBV20-1 and TRBJ2-7, with D hard to call. The germline V gene encodes CDR1 DFQATT and CDR2 SNEGSKA (reference sequence). V was cut by 7 bases and J by 5 bases, with 12 bases left in between. This CDR3 comprises 11 residues. CDR3 region: CSGENEDEQYF. CDR3 in DNA: TGCAGTGGAGAGAACGAGGACGAGCAGTACTTC.

J is TRBJ2-5 and V is TRBV2, with D perhaps matching TRBD1 (5 bases). This CDR3 is built from 13 residues. Trimming took off 5 bases at V and 2 bases at J, with 9 bases between the two ends. Germline values: CDR1 SNHLY, CDR2 FYNNEI. The DNA for the CDR3 is TGTGCCAGCAGTACCCGACAGCAAGAGACCCAGTACTTC. Amino acid sequence: CASSTRQQETQYF.

The chain joins TRBV9 to TRBJ1-6; no clear D. Trimming took 3 bases from V and 2 from J, leaving 6 bases between them. Germline V gene data show CDR1 as SGDLS and CDR2 as YYNGEE. The CDR3 consists of 14 residues. This chain's CDR3 is CASSGAAYNSPLHF. The DNA for the CDR3 is TGTGCCAGCAGCGGGGCGGCCTATAATTCACCCCTCCACTTT.

The genes are TRBV5-5 and TRBJ1-5; 7 nucleotides line up with TRBD1. The V and J ends lost 0 bases and 5 bases, in that order; junction bases with no gene match: 2. The CDR3 has 14 amino acids. Germline V CDR1 and CDR2: SGHKS, YYEKEE (reference sequence). The CDR3 is CASSLGQGHQPQHF. The DNA for the CDR3 is TGTGCCAGCAGCTTGGGACAGGGCCATCAGCCCCAGCATTTT.

The chain combines TRBV4-3 with TRBJ1-2, with D perhaps TRBD1 (5 bases). CDR3 length: 15 amino acids. The germline CDR1 and CDR2 sequences are LGHNA and YSLEER. Trimming left V 0 bases short and J 3 bases short, with 11 bases between. The CDR3 sequence is CASSQEQDTDYGYTF. The DNA for the CDR3 is TGCGCCAGCAGCCAAGAACAGGACACGGACTATGGCTACACCTTC.